This entry lists 9 T cell receptor beta chains sequenced from one sample in a study of T cell changes during pregnancy in multiple sclerosis. Some clones are missing from TCRdb's copy, which holds only in-frame ones; the method was immunoSEQ multiplex PCR. Among 50,000 to 75,000 clones listed, more than 85% were seen once. Sequenced here: peripheral blood, sampled in the third trimester of pregnancy. All receptors come from a female donor in good health, enrolled as a control in a pregnancy study.

The V gene is TRBV5-1, the J gene TRBJ2-2; 8 nucleotides align to TRBD2. The junction had 12 bases not matched to a gene; V was cut back by 5 bases and J by 9 bases. The CDR3 has 15 amino acids. CDR1 is SGHRS and CDR2 is YFSETQ in the germline V gene. CDR3 coding DNA: TGCGCCAGCAGTTTTTCAAGCGGGGGCCACCGGGAGCTGTTTTTT. It is translated as CASSFSSGGHRELFF.

This clone was seen once. The chain couples TRBV6-5 to TRBJ2-1; 7 nucleotides align to TRBD1. The germline CDR1 and CDR2 sequences are MNHEY and SVGAGI. The CDR3 runs to 15 residues. Unmatched junction bases numbered 3, after V lost 4 bases and J lost 0 bases. Here the CDR3 DNA reads TGTGCCAGCAGTTCGGACAGGAGCTCCTACAATGAGCAGTTCTTC. It specifies CASSSDRSSYNEQFF.

The chain links TRBV5-4 to TRBJ1-1; D may be TRBD1 (6 bases). V shed 5 bases and J shed 8 bases, with 7 bases lying between them. From germline, CDR1 is SGHNT and CDR2 YYREEE (reference sequence). The CDR3 covers 10 residues. In nucleotides, the CDR3 is TGTGCCAGCAGGGACAGCGAAGCTTTCTTT. Protein product: CASRDSEAFF.

The chain carries TRBV14 and TRBJ1-1; possibly TRBD1 for D (5 bases). The V and J ends lost 1 base and 1 base respectively, with 7 bases between them. The CDR3 spans 14 residues. From germline, CDR1 is SGHDN and CDR2 FVKESK. For the CDR3, the DNA is TGTGCCAGCAGCCAAGTCACAGGGAACACTGAAGCTTTCTTT. Protein product: CASSQVTGNTEAFF.

V and J are TRBV19 and TRBJ2-7; maybe TRBD2 (6 bases). Germline loops: CDR1 LNHDA, CDR2 SQIVND (reference sequence). The CDR3 contains 13 residues. V lost 6 bases and J lost 2, with 11 bases in between. The CDR3 is CASRAGPTYEQYF. The CDR3 DNA reads TGTGCCAGTAGGGCGGGGCCCACCTACGAGCAGTACTTC.

This chain connects TRBV5-6 to TRBJ2-1; 8 positions agree with TRBD2. Unmatched junction bases numbered 12, after V lost 4 bases and J lost 9 bases. Germline V CDR1 and CDR2: SGHDT, YYEEEE. The CDR3 contains 15 residues. The CDR3 sequence is CASSDTSGSRAEQFF. The CDR3 coding sequence is TGTGCCAGCAGCGATACGAGCGGGAGTCGGGCTGAGCAGTTCTTC.

The chain couples TRBV5-8 to TRBJ1-2; TRBD1 might be the D (5 bases). Deletions cut 6 bases from V and 5 bases from J, with 17 bases between. Germline lookup yields CDR1 SGHTS and CDR2 YDEGEE. This CDR3 comprises 14 residues. CDR3 sequence reads: CASKNSWGEYGYTF. In nucleotides, the CDR3 is TGTGCCAGCAAGAATAGTTGGGGGGAATATGGCTACACCTTC.

This chain links TRBV5-1 with TRBJ2-3; weak D call: TRBD1 (5 bases). Germline CDR1 SGHRS, CDR2 YFSETQ. Trimming left V 4 bases short and J 4 bases short, with 16 bases between. The CDR3 has 15 residues. Here the CDR3 reads CASSPGALRADTQYF. The CDR3, as DNA: TGCGCCAGCAGCCCTGGGGCCCTAAGGGCAGATACGCAGTATTTT.

This chain connects TRBV5-1 to TRBJ2-5; possibly TRBD1 for D (5 bases). Germline CDR1 SGHRS, CDR2 YFSETQ. V dropped 4 bases and J dropped 2 bases, with 9 bases sitting between them. CDR3 length: 13 amino acids. CDR3 loop: CASSQDRQETQYF. For the CDR3, the DNA is TGCGCCAGCAGCCAAGACAGACAAGAGACCCAGTACTTC.